The present entry profiles one T cell receptor beta chain with its context. Antigen: not known. Libraries were prepared by immunoSEQ multiplex PCR; TCRdb keeps only in-frame clonotypes and omits some of them. The table shows approximately 100,000 clones, with about nine tenths occurring only once. The sample comes from a study of T cell responses to AZD1222 COVID-19 vaccine. Study-level results: Just a handful of AZD1222 recipients were seropositive at baseline.

This CDR3 spans 12 amino acids. The ends were cut back, 8 bases at V and 12 bases at J, with 17 bases in the middle. Looked up from germline, CDR1 is MNHEY and CDR2 is SMNVEV (reference sequence). The chain has TRBV27 and TRBJ2-1; D possibly corresponds to TRBD2 (6 bases). This specimen consisted of peripheral blood, obtained on day 0 of AZD1222 vaccination. The sequence came from an adult in good health. The CDR3 here is CASFPHGGGQFF. In DNA, the CDR3 is TGTGCCAGCTTTCCACACGGGGGAGGGCAGTTCTTC.